This paragraph reports one T cell receptor (beta chain). Its cognate antigen has yet to be identified. There are no base qualities to consult, and no much larger clone falls within one base. The record originates from a study of blood T cell repertoires in COVID-19 (dated by TCRdb to between 2020 and 2021). Background for the entire study: Samples covering the acute and convalescent phases of COVID-19 were provided by collaborators in the United States, Italy and Spain. The prospective study material was composed of cDNA or gDNA derived from T cells, B-cell-depleted T cells, or PBMCs. Subjects who had been exposed to COVID-19, were actively infected with it, or had recovered from it provided the deeply sampled blood TCRbeta repertoires that made up the dataset. The repertoires were released in a freely available public database intended as a resource for research on the immune response to SARS-CoV-2. Samples were obtained from the ongoing ImmuneRACE study (first 160 participants) and from 1,254 subjects provided by 6 global collaborators. A de-identified subject ID, COVID-19 status, age in years and sex were almost always included in the sample metadata. Where HLA class I and class II types were available, the types were taken from metadata supplied by the sample provider, not from assay-based typing.

CDR1 MRHNA and CDR2 SNTAGT are derived from the germline V gene. V is shortened by 9 bases, J by 2 bases, and the region joining them spans 11 bases. Measured from the cysteine to the phenylalanine, the CDR3 is 12 residues long. The entry retains the CDR3 DNA only, 36 bases that are in frame from base 1. Each collaborating institution followed its own protocols to collect whole blood in K2EDTA tubes. For TCRbeta analysis, collaborator samples were shipped as frozen whole blood, as isolated PBMCs, or as DNA extracted from either sample type. TCRbeta CDR3 regions were amplified from genomic DNA by means of the immunoSEQ Assay, a bias-controlled multiplex PCR. The published analysis was carried out like this. The number of nucleated cells in each sample was estimated from the amplification of reference gene primers within the assay. To quantify the absolute abundance of each unique TCRbeta CDR3 rearrangement, sequence reads were collapsed and filtered. For each sample, productive Simpson clonality was calculated as the square root of Simpson's diversity index over productive rearrangements. Entries here come from immuneACCESS through TCRdb and include only in-frame sequences with V and J called. Some clones fail to appear in such tables; in the studies checked, an unresolved V gene covers under half of the shortfall, and the cause of the remainder is unknown. From that table come the V and J calls and clone size; the DNA was used to work out D and trimming. Present in this sample are some 120,000 clones, more than 80% of which were seen just once. Roughly a tenth of the sample is taken by the ten largest.

What the study reported, not specific to this receptor: How much clinical and demographic metadata was included differed by source and by participant, and the metadata was provided uncurated.

The receptor was derived from a human donor in a cohort sampled during active COVID-19. The material sequenced was peripheral blood. The V gene is TRBV6-4 and the J gene is TRBJ2-7, with the D gene too uncertain to name. The CDR3 is CARTNPPYEQYF. The sequence in DNA is TGTGCCAGAACAAACCCGCCCTACGAGCAGTACTTC.